This is a list of T cell receptor beta chains from one sample in a study of blood T cell repertoires in COVID-19. Sequencing used immunoSEQ multiplex PCR; TCRdb keeps in-frame clones, though not all of them. The data hold 200,000 or so clones, with 80% to 90% observed a single time. Specimen: peripheral blood. All receptors derive from a woman of 80 years or more with acute or convalescent COVID-19. The CDR3 runs from the conserved cysteine through the conserved F or W. Each record gives: clone size, V gene, D gene, J gene, CDR3 protein, CDR3 DNA. A D gene is named only where the DNA matches it firmly. For some rows the clone size is stated as once, few or many, or as a class when expanded; others skip it.

clone_size: .
v_call: TRBV6-2/TRBV6-3
d_call: .
j_call: TRBJ2-1
cdr3_aa: CASSYSSPYNEQFF
cdr3_nt: TGTGCCAGCAGTTATAGCTCCCCGTACAATGAGCAGTTCTTC

clone_size: .
v_call: TRBV24-1
d_call: .
j_call: TRBJ1-1
cdr3_aa: CATSDLLKRTGITEAFF
cdr3_nt: TGTGCCACCAGTGATTTGCTGAAGAGGACTGGGATCACTGAAGCTTTCTTT

clone_size: few
v_call: TRBV6-1
d_call: .
j_call: TRBJ2-7
cdr3_aa: CASSEQRSYEQYF
cdr3_nt: TGTGCCAGCAGTGAACAGCGCTCCTACGAGCAGTACTTC

clone_size: once
v_call: TRBV11-3
d_call: TRBD1
j_call: TRBJ2-7
cdr3_aa: CASSLLRQGDYEQYF
cdr3_nt: TGTGCCAGCAGCTTATTACGACAGGGCGACTACGAGCAGTACTTC

clone_size: .
v_call: TRBV11-2
d_call: .
j_call: TRBJ1-6
cdr3_aa: CASSLSLSNSPLHF
cdr3_nt: TGTGCCAGCAGCTTATCCCTCAGTAATTCACCCCTCCACTTT

clone_size: .
v_call: TRBV4-3
d_call: TRBD2
j_call: TRBJ2-3
cdr3_aa: CASARGGGLGTDTQYF
cdr3_nt: TGCGCCAGCGCCCGGGGAGGGGGACTAGGCACAGATACGCAGTATTTT

clone_size: .
v_call: TRBV5-4
d_call: .
j_call: TRBJ2-5
cdr3_aa: CASSLLVGETQYF
cdr3_nt: TGTGCCAGCAGCTTACTAGTGGGAGAGACCCAGTACTTC

clone_size: few
v_call: TRBV6-4
d_call: .
j_call: TRBJ1-1
cdr3_aa: CASREQGASNTEAFF
cdr3_nt: TGTGCCAGCAGAGAACAGGGAGCGTCGAACACTGAAGCTTTCTTT

clone_size: .
v_call: TRBV30
d_call: .
j_call: TRBJ1-6
cdr3_aa: CAWSKDSDSPLHF
cdr3_nt: TGTGCCTGGAGCAAGGACAGCGATTCACCCCTCCACTTT

clone_size: .
v_call: TRBV27
d_call: TRBD2
j_call: TRBJ2-3
cdr3_aa: CASSPPRTSGRGTDTQYF
cdr3_nt: TGTGCCAGCAGTCCACCCCGTACTAGCGGGAGAGGGACAGATACGCAGTATTTT

clone_size: .
v_call: TRBV5-1
d_call: .
j_call: TRBJ1-4
cdr3_aa: CASSIGDANEKLFF
cdr3_nt: TGCGCCAGCAGCATAGGGGATGCTAATGAAAAACTGTTTTTT

clone_size: .
v_call: TRBV9
d_call: .
j_call: TRBJ1-3
cdr3_aa: CASSVSGIPGNTIYF
cdr3_nt: TGTGCCAGCAGCGTATCAGGGATACCCGGAAACACCATATATTTT

clone_size: few
v_call: TRBV27
d_call: TRBD2
j_call: TRBJ2-5
cdr3_aa: CASLRSGRSQETQYF
cdr3_nt: TGTGCCAGTTTAAGGAGCGGGAGATCCCAAGAGACCCAGTACTTC

clone_size: .
v_call: TRBV7-2
d_call: TRBD1
j_call: TRBJ1-2
cdr3_aa: CASSLGQGGANYGYTF
cdr3_nt: TGTGCCAGCAGCTTAGGACAGGGCGGAGCTAACTATGGCTACACCTTC

clone_size: .
v_call: TRBV7-6
d_call: TRBD2
j_call: TRBJ2-2
cdr3_aa: CASSSRTSGYTGELFF
cdr3_nt: TGTGCCAGCAGCTCCCGGACTAGCGGTTACACCGGGGAGCTGTTTTTT

clone_size: .
v_call: TRBV24-1
d_call: TRBD1
j_call: TRBJ2-3
cdr3_aa: CATSENRGRIDTQYF
cdr3_nt: TGTGCCACCAGTGAAAACAGGGGGCGAATAGATACGCAGTATTTT

clone_size: .
v_call: TRBV28
d_call: TRBD1
j_call: TRBJ1-4
cdr3_aa: CASSRDRGIEKLFF
cdr3_nt: TGTGCCAGCAGTCGCGACAGGGGGATAGAGAAACTGTTTTTT

clone_size: .
v_call: TRBV7-9
d_call: .
j_call: TRBJ1-2
cdr3_aa: CASRGQPPGEDGYTF
cdr3_nt: TGTGCCAGTCGAGGGCAGCCGCCTGGGGAGGATGGCTACACCTTC

clone_size: medium-sized
v_call: TRBV7-2
d_call: .
j_call: TRBJ1-1
cdr3_aa: CASSPMEDTEAFF
cdr3_nt: TGTGCCAGCAGCCCCATGGAGGACACTGAAGCTTTCTTT

clone_size: once
v_call: TRBV10-3
d_call: .
j_call: TRBJ1-5
cdr3_aa: CAISEERNQPQHF
cdr3_nt: TGTGCCATCAGTGAGGAGAGGAACCAGCCCCAGCATTTT

clone_size: .
v_call: TRBV19
d_call: .
j_call: TRBJ2-5
cdr3_aa: CASSIVGRDGRETQYF
cdr3_nt: TGTGCCAGTAGTATAGTAGGGCGGGACGGAAGGGAGACCCAGTACTTC

clone_size: once
v_call: TRBV6-2/TRBV6-3
d_call: TRBD1
j_call: TRBJ1-5
cdr3_aa: CASRYEGAGPQHF
cdr3_nt: TGTGCCAGCAGGTACGAGGGGGCAGGGCCCCAGCATTTT

clone_size: .
v_call: TRBV10-3
d_call: .
j_call: TRBJ1-2
cdr3_aa: CAISELQGHPYGYTF
cdr3_nt: TGTGCCATCAGTGAGTTGCAGGGGCACCCCTATGGCTACACCTTC

clone_size: .
v_call: TRBV11-2
d_call: TRBD1
j_call: TRBJ2-1
cdr3_aa: CASSFTGTGSNEQFF
cdr3_nt: TGTGCCAGCAGCTTCACCGGGACAGGGTCGAATGAGCAGTTCTTC

clone_size: few
v_call: TRBV5-6
d_call: TRBD1
j_call: TRBJ1-5
cdr3_aa: CASSSLGQGVGNQPQHF
cdr3_nt: TGTGCCAGCAGCTCTCTAGGACAGGGAGTAGGCAACCAGCCCCAGCATTTT

clone_size: .
v_call: TRBV30
d_call: .
j_call: TRBJ1-4
cdr3_aa: CAWNRNEKLFF
cdr3_nt: TGTGCCTGGAACAGGAATGAAAAACTGTTTTTT

clone_size: .
v_call: TRBV11-2
d_call: .
j_call: TRBJ2-7
cdr3_aa: CASSVPGLSYEQYF
cdr3_nt: TGTGCCAGCAGCGTCCCGGGACTTTCCTACGAGCAGTACTTC

clone_size: .
v_call: TRBV19
d_call: TRBD2
j_call: TRBJ2-7
cdr3_aa: CASSILTSGNSYEQYF
cdr3_nt: TGTGCCAGTAGTATCCTGACTAGCGGAAACTCCTACGAGCAGTACTTC

clone_size: .
v_call: TRBV6-2/TRBV6-3
d_call: .
j_call: TRBJ1-6
cdr3_aa: CASSYSGVSPLHF
cdr3_nt: TGTGCCAGCAGTTACAGCGGGGTTTCACCCCTCCACTTT

clone_size: once
v_call: TRBV29-1
d_call: .
j_call: TRBJ1-4
cdr3_aa: CSVQGPDEKLFF
cdr3_nt: TGCAGCGTCCAGGGGCCGGATGAAAAACTGTTTTTT

clone_size: .
v_call: TRBV6-5
d_call: .
j_call: TRBJ2-3
cdr3_aa: CASRNAIDGNTQYF
cdr3_nt: TGTGCCAGCAGGAACGCGATTGACGGGAACACGCAGTATTTT

clone_size: .
v_call: TRBV3-1/TRBV3-2
d_call: TRBD1
j_call: TRBJ1-1
cdr3_aa: CASSYSGTVNTEAFF
cdr3_nt: TGTGCCAGCAGCTATTCCGGGACAGTGAACACTGAAGCTTTCTTT

clone_size: .
v_call: TRBV12-2
d_call: .
j_call: TRBJ2-5
cdr3_aa: CASRLEGRLAQETQYF
cdr3_nt: TGTGCAAGTCGCTTAGAAGGGAGACTAGCTCAAGAGACCCAGTACTTC

clone_size: .
v_call: TRBV18
d_call: .
j_call: TRBJ2-7
cdr3_aa: CASSPGLSEQYF
cdr3_nt: TGTGCCAGCTCACCCGGACTATCCGAGCAGTACTTC

clone_size: .
v_call: TRBV28
d_call: TRBD2
j_call: TRBJ2-7
cdr3_aa: CASRGTSGGEQYF
cdr3_nt: TGTGCCAGCAGGGGGACTAGCGGGGGAGAGCAGTACTTC

clone_size: .
v_call: TRBV30
d_call: TRBD1
j_call: TRBJ1-4
cdr3_aa: CAWSDPGQYEKLFF
cdr3_nt: TGTGCCTGGAGTGACCCGGGACAGTATGAAAAACTGTTTTTT

clone_size: once
v_call: TRBV12-2
d_call: .
j_call: TRBJ2-3
cdr3_aa: CASRSPSGGRTDTQYF
cdr3_nt: TGTGCAAGTCGTTCCCCTTCGGGGGGGCGGACAGATACGCAGTATTTT

clone_size: once
v_call: TRBV5-1
d_call: .
j_call: TRBJ1-5
cdr3_aa: CASSLEGLGGNQPQHF
cdr3_nt: TGCGCCAGCAGCTTGGAGGGGCTAGGAGGCAATCAGCCCCAGCATTTT

clone_size: .
v_call: TRBV3-1/TRBV3-2
d_call: TRBD2
j_call: TRBJ2-2
cdr3_aa: CASSQGGGANTGELFF
cdr3_nt: TGTGCCAGCAGCCAAGGCGGGGGGGCGAACACCGGGGAGCTGTTTTTT

clone_size: .
v_call: TRBV20-1
d_call: .
j_call: TRBJ1-2
cdr3_aa: CSASGSGVGDGYTF
cdr3_nt: TGCAGTGCTAGTGGGTCGGGGGTTGGTGACGGCTACACCTTC

clone_size: few
v_call: TRBV12-3/TRBV12-4
d_call: TRBD1
j_call: TRBJ1-2
cdr3_aa: CASRQGEGYGYTF
cdr3_nt: TGTGCCAGCAGACAGGGGGAGGGCTATGGCTACACCTTC

clone_size: few
v_call: TRBV9
d_call: TRBD1
j_call: TRBJ1-1
cdr3_aa: CASSVVRGPTEAFF
cdr3_nt: TGTGCCAGCAGCGTAGTGAGGGGGCCCACTGAAGCTTTCTTT

clone_size: .
v_call: TRBV28
d_call: TRBD1
j_call: TRBJ1-1
cdr3_aa: CASSQGGPATEAFF
cdr3_nt: TGTGCCAGCAGTCAAGGGGGCCCGGCCACTGAAGCTTTCTTT

clone_size: few
v_call: TRBV19
d_call: TRBD2
j_call: TRBJ2-3
cdr3_aa: CASSTRTSGDTDTQYF
cdr3_nt: TGTGCCAGTAGTACCCGGACTAGCGGGGATACAGATACGCAGTATTTT

clone_size: once
v_call: TRBV6-5
d_call: .
j_call: TRBJ2-7
cdr3_aa: CASSYSGHSAYEQYF
cdr3_nt: TGTGCCAGCAGTTACTCGGGACATTCGGCCTACGAGCAGTACTTC

clone_size: .
v_call: TRBV6-6
d_call: TRBD2
j_call: TRBJ2-3
cdr3_aa: CASRPLAASTDTQYF
cdr3_nt: TGTGCCAGCAGGCCACTAGCGGCTAGCACAGATACGCAGTATTTT

clone_size: .
v_call: TRBV30
d_call: .
j_call: TRBJ2-2
cdr3_aa: CAWSADAGKSTGELFF
cdr3_nt: TGTGCCTGGAGTGCGGATGCGGGGAAATCCACCGGGGAGCTGTTTTTT

clone_size: once
v_call: TRBV5-5
d_call: .
j_call: TRBJ2-2
cdr3_aa: CASSFQQGELFF
cdr3_nt: TGTGCCAGCAGCTTTCAACAGGGGGAGCTGTTTTTT

clone_size: .
v_call: TRBV7-2
d_call: TRBD2
j_call: TRBJ2-7
cdr3_aa: CASSVGLAGGTAYEQYF
cdr3_nt: TGTGCCAGCAGCGTGGGACTAGCGGGAGGCACCGCCTACGAGCAGTACTTC

clone_size: .
v_call: TRBV5-5
d_call: .
j_call: TRBJ1-5
cdr3_aa: CASSTQLTQAQEHQPQHF
cdr3_nt: TGTGCCAGCAGCACACAGCTGACACAGGCGCAAGAACATCAGCCCCAGCATTTT

clone_size: .
v_call: TRBV2
d_call: .
j_call: TRBJ1-6
cdr3_aa: CASNTRQVNSPLHF
cdr3_nt: TGTGCCAGTAATACTAGACAGGTGAATTCACCCCTCCACTTT

clone_size: .
v_call: TRBV18
d_call: .
j_call: TRBJ2-1
cdr3_aa: CASSSSQGYEQFF
cdr3_nt: TGTGCCAGCTCATCTTCCCAGGGGTACGAGCAGTTCTTC

clone_size: .
v_call: TRBV11-3
d_call: .
j_call: TRBJ2-3
cdr3_aa: CASSTKTRTNTDTQYF
cdr3_nt: TGTGCCAGCAGCACCAAGACACGCACCAACACAGATACGCAGTATTTT

clone_size: .
v_call: TRBV19
d_call: TRBD1
j_call: TRBJ2-7
cdr3_aa: CASRNIGTGGYEQYF
cdr3_nt: TGTGCCAGTAGGAATATAGGGACAGGGGGCTACGAGCAGTACTTC